This T cell receptor (beta chain) is from a study of blood T cell repertoires in COVID-19. Study in general: COVID-19 samples collected from the United States, Italy and Spain covered acute and convalescent phases. Sample material is recorded as cDNA or gDNA derived from T cells, B-cell-depleted T cells, or PBMCs.

Authors' methods: Researchers report that nucleated cell counts were estimated from reference gene primer amplification. Sequenced by immunoSEQ multiplex PCR; TCRdb stores in-frame clones only, minus some. The D gene and trimming were derived from the DNA, and the V and J assignments and clone size from that table. The sample carries around 100,000 clones, about nine tenths recorded once. The CDR3 spans 15 residues. In germline, CDR1 is SGDLS, CDR2 YYNGEE. V dropped 3 bases and J dropped 0; count of bases not matched to a gene: 3. What was sequenced was peripheral blood. The source is a woman aged 45-65 years with acute or convalescent COVID-19. The V gene is TRBV9, the J gene TRBJ2-1; 7 bases line up with TRBD1. DNA of the CDR3: TGTGCCAGCAGCGGGGGGACAGTCTCCTACAATGAGCAGTTCTTC. Translating gives CASSGGTVSYNEQFF. Supplemented by reference TRBV9 and TRBJ2-1, the full variable domain reads DSGVTQTPKHLITATGQRVTLRCSPRSGDLSVYWYQQSLDQGLQFLIQYYNGEERAKGNILERFSAQQFPDLHSELNLSSLELGDSALYFCASSGGTVSYNEQFFGPGTRLTVL.